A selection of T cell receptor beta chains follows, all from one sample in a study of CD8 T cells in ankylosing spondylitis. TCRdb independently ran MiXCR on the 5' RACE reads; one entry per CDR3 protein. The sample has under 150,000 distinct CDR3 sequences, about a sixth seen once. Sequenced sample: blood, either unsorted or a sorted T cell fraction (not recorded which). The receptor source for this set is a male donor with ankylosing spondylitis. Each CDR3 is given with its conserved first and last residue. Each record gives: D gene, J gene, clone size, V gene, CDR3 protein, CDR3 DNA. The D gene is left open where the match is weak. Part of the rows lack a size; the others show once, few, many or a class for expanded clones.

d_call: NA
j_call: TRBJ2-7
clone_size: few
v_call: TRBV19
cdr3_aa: CASSLTGTTYEQYF
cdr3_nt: TGTGCCAGTAGCCTTACCGGGACAACCTACGAGCAGTACTTC

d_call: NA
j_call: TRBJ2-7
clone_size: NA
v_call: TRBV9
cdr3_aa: CASSGTDGKVEYEQYF
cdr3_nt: TGTGCCAGCAGCGGCACAGACGGGAAGGTAGAGTACGAGCAGTACTTC

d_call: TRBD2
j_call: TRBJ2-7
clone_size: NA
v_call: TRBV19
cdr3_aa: CASSIGTSGDYEQYF
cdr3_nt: TGTGCCAGTAGTATCGGGACTAGCGGGGACTACGAGCAGTACTTC

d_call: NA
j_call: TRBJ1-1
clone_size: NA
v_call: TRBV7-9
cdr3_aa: CASSSERPGTEAFF
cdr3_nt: TGTGCCAGCAGCTCAGAGAGGCCCGGCACTGAAGCTTTCTTT

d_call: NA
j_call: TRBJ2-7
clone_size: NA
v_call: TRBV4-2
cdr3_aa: CASSQGGDTLTYEQYF
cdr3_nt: TGTGCCAGCAGCCAAGGGGGGGACACCCTAACCTACGAGCAGTACTTC

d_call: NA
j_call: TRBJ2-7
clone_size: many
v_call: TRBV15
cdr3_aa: CATSSDTGYRVEYEQYF
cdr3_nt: TGTGCCACCAGCAGCGACACCGGTTACAGGGTTGAGTACGAGCAGTACTTC

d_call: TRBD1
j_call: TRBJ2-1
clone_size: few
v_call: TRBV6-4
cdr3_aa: CASRPGQGSHEQFF
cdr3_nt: TGTGCCAGCAGACCGGGACAGGGATCACATGAGCAGTTCTTC

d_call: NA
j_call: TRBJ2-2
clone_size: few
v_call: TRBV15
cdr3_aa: CATSREAGTGELFF
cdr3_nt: TGTGCCACCAGCAGAGAGGCGGGTACCGGGGAGCTGTTTTTT

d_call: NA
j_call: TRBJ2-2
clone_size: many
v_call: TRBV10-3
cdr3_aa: CATLGQNGELFF
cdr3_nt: TGTGCCACCCTAGGACAGAACGGGGAGCTGTTTTTT

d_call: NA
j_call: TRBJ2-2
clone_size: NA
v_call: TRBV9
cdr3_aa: CASSVATASNTGELFF
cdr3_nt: TGTGCCAGCAGCGTAGCTACGGCCTCCAACACCGGGGAGCTGTTTTTT

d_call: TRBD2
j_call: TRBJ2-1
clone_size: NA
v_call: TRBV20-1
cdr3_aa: CSARGGGLAGVTDNEQFF
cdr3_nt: TGCAGTGCTAGAGGAGGGGGACTAGCGGGAGTAACCGACAATGAGCAGTTCTTC

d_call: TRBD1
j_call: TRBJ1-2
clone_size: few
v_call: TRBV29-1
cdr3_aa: CSVDQGDYGYTF
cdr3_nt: TGCAGCGTTGATCAGGGGGACTATGGCTACACCTTC

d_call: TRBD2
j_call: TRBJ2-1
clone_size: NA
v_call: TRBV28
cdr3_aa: CASSLISGSGYNEQFF
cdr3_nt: TGTGCCAGCAGTTTAATAAGCGGGAGTGGGTACAATGAGCAGTTCTTC

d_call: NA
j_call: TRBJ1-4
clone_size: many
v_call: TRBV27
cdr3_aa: CASSSTTQPLNEKLFF
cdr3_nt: TGTGCCAGCAGCTCAACGACACAACCCCTTAATGAAAAACTGTTTTTT

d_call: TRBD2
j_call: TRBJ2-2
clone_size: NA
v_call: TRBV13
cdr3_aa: CASSLGSGRNTGELFF
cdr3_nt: TGTGCCAGCAGCTTAGGTAGCGGGAGGAACACCGGGGAGCTGTTTTTT

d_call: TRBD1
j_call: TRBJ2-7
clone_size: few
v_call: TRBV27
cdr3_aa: CASSTGGGAYEQYF
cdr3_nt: TGTGCCAGCAGTACAGGGGGCGGTGCCTACGAGCAGTACTTC

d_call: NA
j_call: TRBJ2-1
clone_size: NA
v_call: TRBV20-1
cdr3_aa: CSVRGSGNEQFF
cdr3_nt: TGCAGTGTCCGGGGGAGCGGCAATGAGCAGTTCTTC

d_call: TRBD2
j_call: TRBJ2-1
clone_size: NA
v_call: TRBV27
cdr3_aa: CASSLKGLAGYLGNEQFF
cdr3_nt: TGTGCCAGCAGTCTAAAGGGACTAGCGGGATACCTGGGCAATGAGCAGTTCTTC

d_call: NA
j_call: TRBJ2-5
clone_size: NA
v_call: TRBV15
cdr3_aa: CATSRWSRQETQYF
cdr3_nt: TGTGCCACCAGCAGATGGAGCAGACAAGAGACCCAGTACTTC

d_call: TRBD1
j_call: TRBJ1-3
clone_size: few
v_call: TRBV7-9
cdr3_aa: CASSQTGDSGNTIYF
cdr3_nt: TGTGCCAGCAGCCAGACAGGGGATTCTGGAAACACCATATATTTT

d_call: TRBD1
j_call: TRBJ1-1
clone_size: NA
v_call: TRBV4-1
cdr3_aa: CASSQNRDREAFF
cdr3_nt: TGCGCCAGCAGCCAGAACCGGGACAGGGAAGCTTTCTTT

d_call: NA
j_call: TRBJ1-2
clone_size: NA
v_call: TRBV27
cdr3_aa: CASSLSYNRAGTGYTF
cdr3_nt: TGTGCCAGCAGTTTATCATACAACAGGGCTGGCACCGGCTACACCTTC

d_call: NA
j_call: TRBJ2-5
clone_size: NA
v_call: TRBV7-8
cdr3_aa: CASSSRHDGVETQYF
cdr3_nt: TGTGCCAGCAGCTCTCGACATGATGGTGTGGAGACCCAGTACTTC

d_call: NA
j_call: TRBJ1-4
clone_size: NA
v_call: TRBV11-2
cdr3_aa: CASSLLGQTREEKLFF
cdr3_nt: TGTGCCAGCAGCCTCCTCGGACAGACTCGAGAGGAAAAACTGTTTTTT

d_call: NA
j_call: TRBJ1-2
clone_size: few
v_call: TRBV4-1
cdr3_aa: CASSLYRGARGYTF
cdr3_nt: TGCGCCAGCAGCTTATATAGGGGGGCGAGAGGCTACACCTTC